This T cell receptor (beta chain) was sequenced during a study of neurological immune-mediated disorders (dated by TCRdb to 2018 to 2020). General notes on the study: Among the roughly 35 multiple sclerosis patients, some 31 had relapsing-remitting MS and 3 had secondary progressive MS. The cohort comprised 68 subjects: 14 HAM/TSP patients, 35 or so multiple sclerosis patients and approximately 20 healthy controls. Peripheral blood TCR-beta repertoires from HTLV-I-associated myelopathy (HAM/TSP) patients, multiple sclerosis patients and healthy controls were compared by UMI-based sequencing. Longitudinal samples, technical triplicates and paired sorted CD4+ and CD8+ T-cell subsets, alongside PBMC samples, were included among the approximately 98 TCR-beta libraries.

The CDR3 runs 14 amino acids, cysteine and phenylalanine included. The kept DNA is CDR3 alone, 42 bases in frame from the first base. The CDR1 and CDR2 encoded by the germline V gene are SGHTA and FQGNSA. The junction shows trimming of 5 bases on V and 1 base on J, plus 11 bases between the germline ends. cDNA was synthesized by template-switch 5'RACE using a primer with a 10-nucleotide random unique molecular identifier that tagged each TCR transcript. Every sequencing run covered 15-18 subjects and yielded more than 180 million TCR-beta sequences. The RNeasy kit was used for extraction of total RNA. Using the KAPA Real-time Library Amplification kit, TCR-beta VDJ regions were amplified with primers for the TCR constant region and the 5'RACE anchor. Sample indexes and Illumina adaptors were added in a first PCR, after which library yield was increased in a second PCR. After purification with Ampure beads, the TCR product of roughly 650 bp was size-selected on a 2% E-gel SizeSelection system. Before pooling, library quality was checked on a Bioanalyzer, concentration was measured with Qubit, and libraries were quantified with the Kapa Library Quantification kit. An Illumina HiSeq 2500 was used to sequence the libraries paired-end at 2 x 150 bp. To increase sequence diversity, about 25-30% phiX was spiked into each library pool. As for the original processing: The quality-filtered reads were processed with the UMI-based MiGEC pipeline, whose error correction step removed more than 75% of the raw TCR sequences. VDJ genes were aligned to IMGT germline references, and clonotypes were defined by unique CDR3 amino acid sequence plus V-J genes. Clonal expansion, Shannon diversity, and CDR3 relatedness (CalcPairwiseDistances, ClusterSamples) were evaluated with VDJtools, and phylogenetic trees were built with CLCbio workbench. Clones with at least 8 unique UMIs were defined as expanded, with this threshold being based on coefficient-of-variation modelling across technical triplicates. TCRdb applied fastp at Q25 and MiXCR to the public reads, then kept only in-frame beta chains. CDR3 protein sequences are deduplicated, and each keeps its most common genes and DNA. TCRdb's processing, not the study's, gives the V and J calls here. In this sample the table shows about 52,000 distinct CDR3 sequences, 3% to 4.5% of which occur a single time. The ten largest clones represent roughly 1.5% of the sample.

The research as a whole found: TCR clonal expansion was highest in HAM/TSP patients and lowest in MS patients, with MS patients falling below even healthy controls. In a phylogenetic analysis, the repertoires of 18 out of 34 MS patients fell into a single cluster of related CDR3 sequences, pointing to a possible signature at the repertoire level. Expanded clones from different subjects shared no identical CDR3 amino acid sequences, which suggests that TCR-beta repertoires were private in all groups. The MS cluster was not associated with any clinical or MRI features, and the authors stated that larger cohorts are needed.

This clonotype was recorded at least ten times. It has no known antigen specificity. It has no much larger one-base neighbor in the sample; base qualities were not kept. For unsorted PBMC libraries, 2 million PBMCs were used after storage in RNAlater at -80 degrees C until RNA extraction. Multiple sclerosis patients were enrolled in a US clinical protocol evaluating disease progression by magnetic resonance imaging. Peripheral blood underwent Ficoll-Hypaque density gradient centrifugation to isolate PBMCs, which were then cryopreserved in liquid nitrogen. Sequences were obtained from PBMCs. Rearrangement joined TRBV7-2 to TRBJ1-1; the D gene cannot be resolved reliably. The source of this sequence is a man aged 30 to 39 with multiple sclerosis. The CDR3 sequence is CASSHPIPNTEAFF. The sequenced DNA is TGTGCCAGCAGCCACCCTATTCCGAACACTGAAGCTTTCTTT.